The 18 T cell receptor beta chains below come from one sample, sequenced in a study of blood T cells in healthy people across ages. PCR was performed a second time for roughly 6 to 12 cycles using a sample-barcoded 5' primer and a J-beta primer mix. TCRdb processed the 5' RACE reads anew with MiXCR; each CDR3 protein has one entry. The sample has 1.5 million to 2 million distinct CDR3 sequences; 49% are singletons. The sequenced sample was blood. The source is a woman between 35 and 50 years old in good health.

The chain links TRBV20-1 to TRBJ2-7, with no clear D. CDR1 is DFQATT and CDR2 is SNEGSKA in the germline V gene (reference sequence). V lost 2 bases and J 3 bases, leaving 8 bases between the germline ends. There are 12 residues in the CDR3. The CDR3 bases are TGCAGTGCTAGACTACCGGGCTACGAGCAGTACTTC. Amino acid sequence: CSARLPGYEQYF.

This clonotype was picked up a small number of times. This chain joins TRBV6-6 and TRBJ2-4; D is possibly TRBD1 (5 bases). Per the germline V gene, CDR1 is MNHNY and CDR2 is SVGAGI (reference sequence). CDR3 length: 13 amino acids. Trimming removed 10 bases from V and 8 bases from J, with 18 bases in between. The CDR3 sequence: CAIQQAPRDIQYF. CDR3 DNA: TGTGCCATACAACAGGCACCACGGGACATTCAGTACTTC.

The rearrangement uses TRBV7-3 and TRBJ2-3, with D uncertain. Trimming removed 2 bases from V and 3 bases from J, with 12 bases in between. The CDR3 totals 15 residues. Germline V gives CDR1 SGHTA, CDR2 FQGTGA. The CDR3 bases are TGTGCCAGCAGCTTATTGGGAATAGTGACAGATACGCAGTATTTT. As protein: CASSLLGIVTDTQYF.

The V and J genes are TRBV12-5 and TRBJ2-3, with 8 bases lining up with TRBD2. Germline V lookup: CDR1 LGHNT, CDR2 FRNRAP. J was trimmed by 4 bases and V by 6 bases; bases with no gene match: 6. CDR3 size: 14 residues. CDR3 residues: CASGFGGAADTQYF. The CDR3 region has the DNA TGTGCTAGTGGATTCGGGGGGGCCGCAGATACGCAGTATTTT. Filled out from reference TRBV12-5 and TRBJ2-3, the complete variable domain reads DARVTQTPRHKVTEMGQEVTMRCQPILGHNTVFWYRQTMMQGLELLAYFRNRAPLDDSGMPKDRFSAEMPDATLATLKIQPSEPRDSAVYFCASGFGGAADTQYFGPGTRLTVL.

This chain links TRBV29-1 with TRBJ2-7, with D perhaps TRBD2 (7 bases). The CDR3 loop spans 12 amino acids. The germline V gene encodes CDR1 SQVTM and CDR2 ANQGSEA. Trimming cost V 7 bases and J 3 bases, with 13 bases left between them. DNA for the CDR3: TGCAGCGCTACGGGGGGCGACTACGAGCAGTACTTC. Translated: CSATGGDYEQYF.

The sample holds a few counts of this clonotype. The chain couples TRBV5-1 to TRBJ1-2; D gene unclear. This CDR3 region has 16 residues. V was cut by 2 bases and J by 4 bases, with 18 bases left in between. Germline lookup yields CDR1 SGHRS and CDR2 YFSETQ. The DNA for the CDR3 is TGCGCCAGCAGCTTTTTGTTTTTCCCGGTGGGCTATGGCTACACCTTC. It translates to CASSFLFFPVGYGYTF.

The chain links TRBV9 to TRBJ2-7, with 7 nucleotides matching TRBD1. V trimming: 0 bases; J trimming: 6 bases; junction bases outside the gene matches: 6. This CDR3 contains 14 residues. The V gene's germline CDR1 is SGDLS and CDR2 YYNGEE. The CDR3 bases are TGTGCCAGCAGCGTAGTGGACAGGCAGGGCGAGCAGTACTTC. Translated: CASSVVDRQGEQYF. The full variable domain, with the rest looked up from reference TRBV9 and TRBJ2-7, is DSGVTQTPKHLITATGQRVTLRCSPRSGDLSVYWYQQSLDQGLQFLIQYYNGEERAKGNILERFSAQQFPDLHSELNLSSLELGDSALYFCASSVVDRQGEQYFGPGTRLTVT.

This clonotype came up a few times. The gene calls are TRBV7-2 and TRBJ2-3; D remains ambiguous. The V gene lost 5 bases and the J gene lost 0 bases, with 15 bases spanning the gap. This CDR3 spans 16 amino acids. Germline CDR1 reads SGHTA; CDR2 reads FQGNSA. CDR3 sequence reads: CASSLERVPSTDTQYF. Here the CDR3 DNA reads TGTGCCAGCAGCCTAGAGCGAGTACCCAGCACAGATACGCAGTATTTT.

The J gene is TRBJ2-1, the V gene TRBV2; 9 bases fit TRBD1. CDR1 and CDR2 (germline): SNHLY, FYNNEI. With V trimmed by 6 bases and J by 7 bases, 7 bases remained unmatched. The CDR3 spans 14 residues. The CDR3 here is CASRPGQGLNEQFF. The CDR3 DNA is TGTGCCAGCAGGCCGGGACAGGGTCTGAATGAGCAGTTCTTC.

This clonotype has a handful of counts. This rearrangement joins TRBV5-1 to TRBJ2-7; D gene uncertain. CDR1 SGHRS and CDR2 YFSETQ come from the germline V gene. With 8 bases removed from V and 7 bases from J, the gap between germline ends came to 19 bases. The CDR3 length is 13 residues. CDR3 in amino acids: CASSFDGVGEQYF. DNA for the CDR3: TGCGCCAGTTCATTTGACGGTGTGGGGGAGCAGTACTTC.

This clonotype has a single count. The chain is built from TRBV7-2 and TRBJ1-4; the D is unclear. Per the germline V gene, CDR1 is SGHTA and CDR2 is FQGNSA. The V end lost 7 bases, the J end lost 3 bases, and 6 bases lay between the germline ends. The CDR3 sequence is 12 residues long. The CDR3 region is CASTASNEKLFF. The CDR3 bases are TGTGCCAGCACCGCCTCTAATGAAAAACTGTTTTTT. The full variable domain, completed using reference TRBV7-2 and TRBJ1-4, is GAGVSQSPSNKVTEKGKDVELRCDPISGHTALYWYRQSLGQGLEFLIYFQGNSAPDKSGLPSDRFSAERTGGSVSTLTIQRTQQEDSAVYLCASTASNEKLFFGSGTQLSVL.

This chain joins TRBV4-2 and TRBJ2-7; TRBD2 matches 10 bases. The J call may be in error: the DNA end matches TRBJ2-5 better. Germline V lookup: CDR1 LGHNA, CDR2 YNFKEQ. The CDR3 loop spans 15 amino acids. The CDR3 protein is CASSQEAGGRETQYF. DNA for the CDR3: TGTGCCAGCAGCCAAGAAGCGGGGGGGCGAGAGACCCAGTACTTC.

This chain uses TRBV12-3 or TRBV12-4 with TRBJ1-4; 8 nucleotides agree with TRBD1. This CDR3 has 15 residues. V lost 1 base, J lost 7 bases, and 5 bases stayed unmatched. The CDR3 here is CASSLGAGGPEKLFF. CDR3 in DNA: TGTGCCAGCAGTTTAGGGGCAGGGGGCCCTGAAAAACTGTTTTTT.

The gene calls are TRBV10-3 and TRBJ2-5; the D gene is possibly TRBD1 (6 bases). This CDR3 spans 15 amino acids. V was shortened by 3 bases and J by 4 bases, with 15 bases between the two germline ends. CDR1 is ENHRY, CDR2 SYGVKD, per germline. CDR3 nucleotide sequence: TGTGCCATCAGTGACGCAGGGGCCACGAGAGAGACCCAGTACTTC. Amino acids: CAISDAGATRETQYF.

The rearrangement links TRBV11-2 to TRBJ2-2; 9 nucleotides align to TRBD1. This CDR3 spans 21 amino acids. V lost 5 bases, J lost 5 bases, and 24 bases stayed unmatched. Per germline, CDR1 SGHAT and CDR2 FQNNGV. The CDR3 region is CASSRLPPGQGRGLRTGELFF. The CDR3 nucleotides are TGTGCCAGCAGCCGCCTGCCCCCGGGACAGGGAAGAGGCTTAAGAACCGGGGAGCTGTTTTTT.

The J gene is TRBJ1-4, the V gene TRBV29-1; no clear D gene. Germline V gene sequence: CDR1 SQVTM, CDR2 ANQGSEA. Trimming cost V 4 bases and J 4 bases, with 10 bases left between them. The CDR3 extends over 13 amino acids. The CDR3 DNA reads as TGCAGCGTTGCGCGCCGGCTTAATGAAAAACTGTTTTTT. It specifies CSVARRLNEKLFF.

The genes are TRBV29-1 and TRBJ1-2; 8 positions agree with TRBD1. Per the germline V gene, CDR1 is SQVTM and CDR2 is ANQGSEA. The length of the CDR3 is 16 residues. The trim removed 5 bases at V and 5 bases at J, leaving 16 bases unmatched. The CDR3 reads CSVIDPRRGQEYGYTF. The CDR3 region has the DNA TGCAGCGTTATAGATCCGAGGAGGGGACAGGAGTATGGCTACACCTTC.

The chain couples TRBV4-3 to TRBJ1-1; the D is unclear. This CDR3 contains 14 residues. CDR1 LGHNA and CDR2 YSLEER come from the germline V gene. Between the trimmed V and J ends, which lost 1 base and 1 base, there was a span of 7 bases. The CDR3 DNA sequence: TGCGCCAGCAGCCAAGGACAACCGAACACTGAAGCTTTCTTT. This gives the protein CASSQGQPNTEAFF.